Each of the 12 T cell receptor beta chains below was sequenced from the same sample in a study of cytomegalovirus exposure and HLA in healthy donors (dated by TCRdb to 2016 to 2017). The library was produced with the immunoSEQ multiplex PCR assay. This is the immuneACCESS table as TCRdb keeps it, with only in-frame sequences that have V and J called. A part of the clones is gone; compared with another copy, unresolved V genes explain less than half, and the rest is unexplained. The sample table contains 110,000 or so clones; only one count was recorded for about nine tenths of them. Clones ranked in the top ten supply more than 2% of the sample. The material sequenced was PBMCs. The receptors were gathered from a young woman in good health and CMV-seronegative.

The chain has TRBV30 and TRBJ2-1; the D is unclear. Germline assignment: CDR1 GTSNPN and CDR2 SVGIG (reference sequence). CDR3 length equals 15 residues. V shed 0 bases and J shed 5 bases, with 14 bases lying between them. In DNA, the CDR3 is TGTGCCTGGAGTGTATCCCTAATAATTAACAATGAGCAGTTCTTC. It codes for CAWSVSLIINNEQFF.

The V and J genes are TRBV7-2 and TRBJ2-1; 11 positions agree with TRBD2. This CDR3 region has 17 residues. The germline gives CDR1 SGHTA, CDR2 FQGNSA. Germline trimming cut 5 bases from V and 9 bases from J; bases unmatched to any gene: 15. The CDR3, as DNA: TGTGCCAGCAGCCCCCCTGGACTAGCGGGCTCAATGGGTGAGCAGTTCTTC. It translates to CASSPPGLAGSMGEQFF.

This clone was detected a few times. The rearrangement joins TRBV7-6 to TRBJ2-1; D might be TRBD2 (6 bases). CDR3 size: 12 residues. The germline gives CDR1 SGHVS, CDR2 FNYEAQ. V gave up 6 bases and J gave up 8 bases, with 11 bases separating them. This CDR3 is CASRHGGDEQFF. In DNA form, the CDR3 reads TGTGCCAGCAGACATGGCGGGGATGAGCAGTTCTTC.

The CDR3 DNA reads as TGTGCCAGCAACCACCAGGGACTTGGCACAGATACGCAGTATTTT. Encoded protein: CASNHQGLGTDTQYF. The rearrangement joins TRBV7-2 to TRBJ2-3, with D tentatively TRBD2 (6 bases). CDR1 and CDR2 (germline): SGHTA, FQGNSA. Trimming pared 7 bases from V and 1 base from J, leaving 15 bases between. The CDR3 is made up of 15 amino acids. The full variable domain, its missing parts supplied by reference TRBV7-2 and TRBJ2-3, is GAGVSQSPSNKVTEKGKDVELRCDPISGHTALYWYRQSLGQGLEFLIYFQGNSAPDKSGLPSDRFSAERTGGSVSTLTIQRTQQEDSAVYLCASNHQGLGTDTQYFGPGTRLTVL.

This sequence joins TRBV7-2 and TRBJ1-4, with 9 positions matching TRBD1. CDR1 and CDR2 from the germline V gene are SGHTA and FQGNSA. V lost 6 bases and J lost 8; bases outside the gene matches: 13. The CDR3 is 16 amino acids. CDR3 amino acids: CASRLSGGTGWEKLFF. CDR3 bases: TGTGCCAGCAGACTAAGTGGGGGGACAGGGTGGGAAAAACTGTTTTTT. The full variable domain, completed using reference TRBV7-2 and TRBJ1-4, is GAGVSQSPSNKVTEKGKDVELRCDPISGHTALYWYRQSLGQGLEFLIYFQGNSAPDKSGLPSDRFSAERTGGSVSTLTIQRTQQEDSAVYLCASRLSGGTGWEKLFFGSGTQLSVL.

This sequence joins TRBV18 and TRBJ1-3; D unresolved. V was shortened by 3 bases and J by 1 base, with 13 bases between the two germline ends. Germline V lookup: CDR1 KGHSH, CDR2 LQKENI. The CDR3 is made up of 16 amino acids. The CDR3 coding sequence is TGTGCCAGCTCACCTATCGAAACGGGGTCTGGAAACACCATATATTTT. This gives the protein CASSPIETGSGNTIYF.

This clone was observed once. CDR3 nucleotides: TGTGCCAGCAGCTACGCGGAGGAGAGCTCCTACAATGAGCAGTTCTTC. Translating it yields CASSYAEESSYNEQFF. The chain employs TRBV6-5 and TRBJ2-1, with TRBD2 as a possible D gene (5 bases). The CDR3 is 16 residues long. V lost 6 bases and J lost 0, with 15 bases in between. CDR1 and CDR2 (germline): MNHEY, SVGAGI.

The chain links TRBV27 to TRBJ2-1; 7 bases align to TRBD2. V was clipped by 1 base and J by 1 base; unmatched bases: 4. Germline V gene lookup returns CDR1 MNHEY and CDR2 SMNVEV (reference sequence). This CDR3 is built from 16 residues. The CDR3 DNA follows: TGTGCCAGCAGTTTATTTCCTAGCGGTTCCTACAATGAGCAGTTCTTC. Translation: CASSLFPSGSYNEQFF.

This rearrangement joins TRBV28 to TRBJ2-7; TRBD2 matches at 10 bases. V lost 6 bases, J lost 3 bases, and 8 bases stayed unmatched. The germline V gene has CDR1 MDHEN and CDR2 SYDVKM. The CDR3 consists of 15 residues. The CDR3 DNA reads TGTGCCAGCAGGTATACACTAGCGGGACTCTACGAGCAGTACTTC. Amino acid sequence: CASRYTLAGLYEQYF.

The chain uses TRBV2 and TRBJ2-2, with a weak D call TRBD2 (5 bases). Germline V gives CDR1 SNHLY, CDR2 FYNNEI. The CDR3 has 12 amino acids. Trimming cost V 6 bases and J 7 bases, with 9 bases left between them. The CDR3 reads CASSTGFGELFF. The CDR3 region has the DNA TGTGCCAGCAGCACGGGGTTCGGGGAGCTGTTTTTT. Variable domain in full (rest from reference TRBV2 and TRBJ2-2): EPEVTQTPSHQVTQMGQEVILRCVPISNHLYFYWYRQILGQKVEFLVSFYNNEISEKSEIFDDQFSVERPDGSNFTLKIRSTKLEDSAMYFCASSTGFGELFFGEGSRLTVL.

CDR3 protein: CASRLAGQLNQPQHF. The CDR3 DNA reads as TGTGCCAGCAGATTAGCAGGGCAACTCAATCAGCCCCAGCATTTT. The chain recombines TRBV27 with TRBJ1-5, with TRBD1 as a possible D gene (5 bases). CDR1 and CDR2 from the germline V gene are MNHEY and SMNVEV (reference sequence). The CDR3 has 15 amino acids. V was cut by 6 bases and J by 3 bases, with 15 bases left in between.

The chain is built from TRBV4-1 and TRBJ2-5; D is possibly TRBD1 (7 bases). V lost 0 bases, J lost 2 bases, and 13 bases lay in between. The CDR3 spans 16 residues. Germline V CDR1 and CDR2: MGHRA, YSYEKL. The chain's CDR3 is CASSQDLEGAQETQYF. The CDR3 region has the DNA TGCGCCAGCAGCCAAGATCTGGAGGGGGCACAAGAGACCCAGTACTTC.